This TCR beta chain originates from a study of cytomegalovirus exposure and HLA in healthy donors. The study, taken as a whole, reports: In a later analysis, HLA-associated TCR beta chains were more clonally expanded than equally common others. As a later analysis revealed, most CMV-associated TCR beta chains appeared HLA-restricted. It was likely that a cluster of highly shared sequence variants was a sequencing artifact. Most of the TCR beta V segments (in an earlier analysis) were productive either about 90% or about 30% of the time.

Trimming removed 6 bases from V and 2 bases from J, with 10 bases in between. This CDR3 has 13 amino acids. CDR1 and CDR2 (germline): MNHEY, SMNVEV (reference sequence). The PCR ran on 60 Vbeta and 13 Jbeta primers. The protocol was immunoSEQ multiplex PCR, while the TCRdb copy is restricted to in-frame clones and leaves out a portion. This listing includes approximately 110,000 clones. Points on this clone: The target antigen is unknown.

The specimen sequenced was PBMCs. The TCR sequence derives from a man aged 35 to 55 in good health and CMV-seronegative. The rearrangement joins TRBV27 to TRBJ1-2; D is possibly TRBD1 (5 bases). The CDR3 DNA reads TGTGCCAGCAGCCAGGACACAAACTATGGCTACACCTTC. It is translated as CASSQDTNYGYTF.